This entry lists 11 T cell receptor beta chains sequenced from one sample in a study of T cell responses to AZD1222 COVID-19 vaccine. The table came from immunoSEQ multiplex PCR; TCRdb's copy has only in-frame clones and leaves some out. This table holds about 190,000 clones, roughly 93% found once. Sequencing was performed on peripheral blood, taken on day 0 of AZD1222 vaccination. The source of these receptors is an adult in good health.

This clone was seen just once. V gene TRBV30 combines with J gene TRBJ2-1; D is unclear. The length of the CDR3 is 14 residues. Germline loops: CDR1 GTSNPN, CDR2 SVGIG (reference sequence). Trimming took 1 base from V and 0 from J, leaving 7 bases between them. The CDR3 is CAWSDKNSYNEQFF. The CDR3 coding sequence is TGTGCCTGGAGTGACAAAAACTCCTACAATGAGCAGTTCTTC.

This clone has just one count. The chain combines TRBV5-1 with TRBJ2-2; D perhaps matches TRBD1 (6 bases). Germline V gene lookup returns CDR1 SGHRS and CDR2 YFSETQ. Trimming removed 4 bases at V and 2 bases at J, with 12 bases between. The CDR3 is made up of 15 amino acids. The CDR3 DNA follows: TGCGCCAGCAGCGTCAGGGGCTTCAACACCGGGGAGCTGTTTTTT. Its protein is CASSVRGFNTGELFF.

The chain recombines TRBV24-1 with TRBJ2-2; D remains unclear. This CDR3 has 17 residues. Germline V gives CDR1 KGHDR, CDR2 SFDVKD. V was pared by 0 bases and J by 6 bases, with 16 bases between. CDR3 DNA: TGTGCCACCAGTGATTTGCCGCGTCTAGATTACGCCGGGGAGCTGTTTTTT. Translating it yields CATSDLPRLDYAGELFF.

This chain links TRBV28 with TRBJ2-7, with D tentatively TRBD1 (6 bases). This CDR3 is 14 amino acids long. Germline CDR1 MDHEN, CDR2 SYDVKM. V lost 3 bases and J lost 3, with 12 bases in between. The CDR3 DNA is TGTGCCAGCAGTTTTCCCACAGGGTTCTACGAGCAGTACTTC. Protein product: CASSFPTGFYEQYF.

This rearrangement joins TRBV5-1 to TRBJ2-1, with TRBD2 matching over 15 bases. V lost 3 bases to trimming and J lost 10 bases; unmatched junction nucleotides: 5. CDR1 and CDR2 from the germline V gene are SGHRS and YFSETQ. CDR3 size: 15 residues. This CDR3 is CASSWGLAGGGEQFF. The CDR3 DNA reads as TGCGCCAGCAGCTGGGGACTAGCGGGAGGTGGAGAGCAGTTCTTC.

V usage is TRBV12-5 and J usage is TRBJ1-1; D not resolved. V lost 0 bases and J lost 2, with 1 base in between. The germline V gene encodes CDR1 LGHNT and CDR2 FRNRAP. The CDR3 contains 12 residues. The CDR3 region is CASGLVNTEAFF. CDR3 nucleotide sequence: TGTGCTAGTGGTTTGGTTAACACTGAAGCTTTCTTT.

The chain carries TRBV7-2 and TRBJ1-1; 7 bases line up with TRBD1. The CDR3 is 13 residues long. The germline V gene has CDR1 SGHTA and CDR2 FQGNSA. With V trimmed by 5 bases and J by 8 bases, 8 bases remained unmatched. CDR3 in DNA: TGTGCCAGCAGCGGGGGACAGCCCCCAGAAGCTTTCTTT. It specifies CASSGGQPPEAFF.

The chain links TRBV12-3 or TRBV12-4 to TRBJ2-7; D not certain. V was trimmed by 5 bases and J by 4 bases, leaving 9 bases between them. The CDR3 consists of 12 residues. This CDR3 is CASSRTRYEQYF. The CDR3 nucleotides read TGTGCCAGCAGTCGTACCCGGTACGAGCAGTACTTC.

The J gene is TRBJ2-3, the V gene TRBV7-9; tentatively, D is TRBD2 (5 bases). The CDR3 runs to 12 residues. V lost 5 bases to trimming and J lost 9 bases, with 12 bases between them. Germline assignment: CDR1 SEHNR and CDR2 FQNEAQ (reference sequence). The CDR3 DNA sequence: TGTGCCAGCAGCCCGGACTCCGGGACGCAGTATTTT. It is translated as CASSPDSGTQYF.

The V call is TRBV27, the J call TRBJ2-1; D gene ambiguous. Germline values: CDR1 MNHEY, CDR2 SMNVEV (reference sequence). Trimming removed 9 bases at V and 4 bases at J, with 7 bases between. The CDR3 extends over 11 amino acids. CDR3 sequence: CARPPYNEQFF. In nucleotides, the CDR3 is TGTGCCAGACCCCCTTACAATGAGCAGTTCTTC.

The rearrangement uses TRBV7-2 and TRBJ2-2, with 8 bases fitting TRBD2. Trimming removed 1 base from V and 2 bases from J; junction bases left unmatched: 3. This CDR3 region has 16 residues. Germline values: CDR1 SGHTA, CDR2 FQGNSA. CDR3 sequence (DNA): TGTGCCAGCAGCTTAGTAGCGGGAATAAACACCGGGGAGCTGTTTTTT. It codes for CASSLVAGINTGELFF.